This T cell receptor beta chain derives from a study of blood T cell repertoires in COVID-19. At the level of the study: The United States, Italy and Spain provided the acute and convalescent COVID-19 samples. PBMCs, B-cell-depleted T cells, or T cells provided the cDNA or gDNA that made up the material.

Authors' analysis steps: Counts of nucleated cells, estimated from reference gene primer amplification, were obtained. TCRdb's table, derived via immunoSEQ multiplex PCR, lists solely in-frame clones and lacks some. V, J and clone size were drawn from that table, and D and trimming were deduced from the DNA. The data hold fewer than 10,000 clones, with approximately 80% observed a single time. This receptor was identified in a human donor in a cohort sampled during active COVID-19. The material sequenced was peripheral blood.

Here the CDR3 reads CASSQGEERLAKNIQYF. The CDR3 coding sequence is TGTGCCAGCAGCCAAGGGGAGGAGCGGCTAGCCAAAAACATTCAGTACTTC. The chain carries TRBV4-2 and TRBJ2-4; weak D call: TRBD2 (6 bases). V gave up 1 base and J gave up 0 bases, with 13 bases separating them. Germline values: CDR1 LGHNA, CDR2 YNFKEQ. CDR3 length: 17 amino acids.